One and the same sample provided the 9 T cell receptor beta chains below, sequenced in a study of T cells in Graves' hyperthyroidism and ophthalmopathy. The CDR3 regions of TCR beta were amplified from RNA transcripts. Initially, a first-round RT-PCR of the TCR CDR3 employed the HTBI primer set. One entry per CDR3 protein results from TCRdb running MiXCR on the multiplex PCR reads. The sample lists about 740,000 distinct CDR3 sequences, approximately 14% occurring once. The source material was blood. Receptors originate from a woman under 30 with Graves' hyperthyroidism.

This clonotype occurred a few times. V is TRBV20-1 and J is TRBJ2-6; maybe TRBD2 (5 bases). CDR1 is DFQATT and CDR2 is SNEGSKA in the germline V gene (reference sequence). Trimming cost V 0 bases and J 0 bases, with 9 bases left between them. The CDR3 is 16 residues long. This CDR3 reads CSARDGSGSGANVLTF. The CDR3 coding sequence is TGCAGTGCTAGAGATGGGAGCGGCTCTGGGGCCAACGTCCTGACTTTC.

This clonotype was observed at least ten times. The chain combines TRBV5-8 with TRBJ1-5, with 10 bases aligning to TRBD1. CDR1 and CDR2 (germline): SGHTS, YDEGEE. The CDR3 spans 16 residues. Germline trimming cut 0 bases from V and 2 bases from J; bases unmatched to any gene: 2. The CDR3 protein is CASSLGDRGGNQPQHF. The CDR3 bases are TGTGCCAGCAGCTTGGGGGACAGGGGAGGCAATCAGCCCCAGCATTTT. The full variable domain, rest sourced from reference TRBV5-8 and TRBJ1-5, is EAGVTQSPTHLIKTRGQQATLRCSPISGHTSVYWYQQALGLGLQFLLWYDEGEERNRGNFPPRFSGRQFPNYSSELNVNALELEDSALYLCASSLGDRGGNQPQHFGDGTRLSIL.

This clonotype appeared many times. The chain carries TRBV28 and TRBJ1-2, with TRBD1 identical over 9 bases. There are 15 residues in the CDR3. CDR1 MDHEN and CDR2 SYDVKM come from the germline V gene. J gave up 1 base and V 8 bases, and 8 bases lay outside the gene matches. The CDR3 coding sequence is TGTGCCAGCTTTACGACAGGGGGTATTAACTATGGCTACACCTTC. Translated, it gives CASFTTGGINYGYTF.

This clonotype has only a few counts. The chain recombines TRBV20-1 with TRBJ2-7; D may be TRBD2 (5 bases). CDR1 is DFQATT and CDR2 is SNEGSKA in the germline V gene (reference sequence). Trimming cost V 6 bases and J 6 bases, with 12 bases left between them. This CDR3 has 11 residues. The CDR3 coding sequence is TGCAGTGCCTCCGGTGGAGGCGAGCAGTACTTC. The encoded protein is CSASGGGEQYF.

In nucleotides, the CDR3 is TGTGCCATCAGTGCGGCCGGGCAGGGAAATTCACCCCTCCACTTT. Protein: CAISAAGQGNSPLHF. The V call is TRBV10-3, the J call TRBJ1-6; a weak D match, TRBD1 (5 bases). This CDR3 has 15 residues. The ends were cut back, 4 bases at V and 7 bases at J, with 14 bases in the middle. The germline V gene has CDR1 ENHRY and CDR2 SYGVKD.

This clonotype has at least ten counts. The CDR3 DNA sequence: TGTGCCAGCAGCAAAGCGGGACTAGCGGGAAACACCGGGGAGCTGTTTTTT. Translated: CASSKAGLAGNTGELFF. The chain has TRBV7-2 and TRBJ2-2, with 13 positions matching TRBD2. The CDR3 spans 17 residues. Trimming removed 5 bases from V and 2 bases from J; junction bases left unmatched: 5. CDR1 is SGHTA and CDR2 is FQGNSA in the germline V gene.

This clonotype has at least ten counts. The V call is TRBV11-1, the J call TRBJ1-1; tentatively, D is TRBD1 (5 bases). The CDR3 is made up of 16 amino acids. CDR1 and CDR2 (germline): SGHAT, FQDESV (reference sequence). V lost 0 bases and J lost 5, with 16 bases in between. The CDR3 DNA follows: TGTGCCAGCAGCTTAGCGCCCACCCCCGGGGGGACTGAAGCTTTCTTT. It encodes CASSLAPTPGGTEAFF.

This clonotype was detected a few times. The rearrangement uses TRBV7-9 and TRBJ1-4, with a weak D call TRBD1 (5 bases). This CDR3 is 16 amino acids long. Germline values: CDR1 SEHNR, CDR2 FQNEAQ (reference sequence). Trimming shortened V by 5 bases and J by 0 bases, and 13 bases separated the two germline ends. CDR3 in amino acids: CASSPPGTATNEKLFF. CDR3 nucleotide sequence: TGTGCCAGCAGCCCACCAGGGACTGCAACTAATGAAAAACTGTTTTTT.

This clonotype was picked up a small number of times. The chain recombines TRBV6-2 or TRBV6-3 with TRBJ2-7; D not certain. V lost 6 bases, J lost 2 bases, and 20 bases lay in between. CDR1 and CDR2 (germline): MNHEY, SVGEGT. The CDR3 runs 16 residues. CDR3: CASSHPWLRRTYEQYF. DNA for the CDR3: TGTGCCAGCAGCCACCCGTGGCTGCGGCGTACCTACGAGCAGTACTTC.